This T cell receptor beta chain was found in a study of blood T cell repertoires in COVID-19. Study background: COVID-19 samples, acute and convalescent, were from the United States, Italy and Spain.

TCRdb's copy holds only in-frame clones and misses some; the assay was immunoSEQ multiplex PCR. The sample has about 350,000 clones; 86% are singletons. Germline values: CDR1 SGDLS, CDR2 YYNGEE. Trimming pared 4 bases from V and 7 bases from J, leaving 18 bases between. This CDR3 is built from 15 residues. The chain links TRBV9 to TRBJ1-5; D perhaps matches TRBD1 (6 bases). This receptor was obtained from a woman aged 55 to 70 with COVID-19, enrolled during active disease. Sequencing input: peripheral blood. The CDR3: CASSLGGGLGQPQHF. The CDR3 DNA reads as TGTGCCAGCAGCCTTGGGGGGGGGCTGGGGCAGCCCCAGCATTTT.